The 23 T cell receptor beta chains given below trace back to one sample, sequenced in a study of blood T cell repertoires in COVID-19. Libraries were prepared by immunoSEQ multiplex PCR; TCRdb keeps only in-frame clonotypes and omits some of them. The sample contains 400,000 to 450,000 clones, about 91% of which appear only once. Source material: peripheral blood. The source is a woman aged 45-65 years with COVID-19, enrolled during active disease.

The gene calls are TRBV7-9 and TRBJ1-2, with 9 positions matching TRBD1. Trimming cost V 6 bases and J 3 bases; bases outside gene matches: 8. CDR1 is SEHNR and CDR2 is FQNEAQ in the germline V gene (reference sequence). The CDR3 covers 15 residues. The CDR3 bases are TGTGCCAGCAGTTATCCGGGACAGGGCCACTATGGCTACACCTTC. Translation gives CASSYPGQGHYGYTF.

This chain joins TRBV7-2 and TRBJ1-1; D gene ambiguous. V lost 6 bases to trimming and J lost 4 bases, with 6 bases between them. Germline V lookup: CDR1 SGHTA, CDR2 FQGNSA. The CDR3 is 11 residues long. Here the CDR3 DNA reads TGTGCCAGCAGGCTCGGCACTGAAGCTTTCTTT. Translation: CASRLGTEAFF.

The chain has TRBV30 and TRBJ1-2; D not resolved. V was pared by 7 bases and J by 4 bases, with 13 bases between. CDR3 length: 12 residues. The germline V gene has CDR1 GTSNPN and CDR2 SVGIG (reference sequence). The CDR3 sequence is CASAGTGYGYTF. In nucleotides, the CDR3 is TGTGCCTCCGCGGGCACGGGCTATGGCTACACCTTC.

V is TRBV5-6 and J is TRBJ1-1, with TRBD1 identical over 7 bases. The CDR3 extends over 13 amino acids. V lost 3 bases, J lost 8 bases, and 7 bases stayed unmatched. Germline CDR1 and CDR2: SGHDT and YYEEEE. The CDR3 coding sequence is TGTGCCAGCAGCTCCGGGACAGTCTCCGAAGCTTTCTTT. Translated, it gives CASSSGTVSEAFF. Full variable domain (remainder filled in from reference TRBV5-6 and TRBJ1-1): DAGVTQSPTHLIKTRGQQVTLRCSPKSGHDTVSWYQQALGQGPQFIFQYYEEEERQRGNFPDRFSGHQFPNYSSELNVNALLLGDSALYLCASSSGTVSEAFFGQGTRLTVV.

The CDR3 nucleotides are TGCGCCAGCAGGACAGGCGCTGCGAACACCGGGGAGCTGTTTTTT. Translation: CASRTGAANTGELFF. The chain employs TRBV5-1 and TRBJ2-2, with D tentatively TRBD1 (6 bases). Germline assignment: CDR1 SGHRS and CDR2 YFSETQ. V was clipped by 5 bases and J by 0 bases, with 11 bases between them. This CDR3 contains 15 residues.

The chain links TRBV11-2 to TRBJ2-4; D is perhaps TRBD2 (6 bases). In germline, CDR1 is SGHAT, CDR2 FQNNGV. The germline V and J ends were trimmed by 0 bases and 0 bases, with 12 bases remaining between them. The length of the CDR3 is 17 residues. The CDR3 spells CASSLERGVAAKNIQYF. Here the CDR3 DNA reads TGTGCCAGCAGCTTAGAGCGGGGAGTCGCAGCCAAAAACATTCAGTACTTC.

The CDR3 DNA follows: TGTGCCAGCAGCTTAACAGGGGGCGGCACCGGGGAGCTGTTTTTT. Protein: CASSLTGGGTGELFF. This sequence joins TRBV7-3 and TRBJ2-2, with 7 bases that match TRBD1. With V trimmed by 0 bases and J by 4 bases, 2 bases remained unmatched. The CDR3 has 15 amino acids. The germline V gene has CDR1 SGHTA and CDR2 FQGTGA.

This clone was detected only once. The chain couples TRBV9 to TRBJ2-2, with D possibly TRBD2 on 7 matching bases. Germline CDR1 SGDLS, CDR2 YYNGEE. This CDR3 is 14 amino acids long. The V end was cut by 1 base, the J end by 10 bases, with 14 bases between. This CDR3 is CASSVYGGPMELFF. As DNA, the CDR3 is TGTGCCAGCAGCGTATACGGGGGGCCTATGGAGCTGTTTTTT.

This chain joins TRBV30 and TRBJ1-3; D is possibly TRBD1 (5 bases). V was shortened by 2 bases and J by 0 bases, with 11 bases between the two germline ends. The CDR3 is 15 amino acids. Germline V gene sequence: CDR1 GTSNPN, CDR2 SVGIG (reference sequence). The CDR3 sequence: CAWSYDSNSGNTIYF. The CDR3 nucleotides are TGTGCCTGGAGTTACGACAGCAACTCTGGAAACACCATATATTTT.

J is TRBJ2-1 and V is TRBV4-1, with D maybe TRBD1 (5 bases). The V gene lost 4 bases and the J gene lost 10 bases, with 8 bases spanning the gap. Germline loops: CDR1 MGHRA, CDR2 YSYEKL. The CDR3 is 11 amino acids. In DNA form, the CDR3 reads TGCGCCAGCAGCCTGACAGACGAGCAGTTCTTC. It specifies CASSLTDEQFF.

The chain is built from TRBV7-2 and TRBJ2-7, with D tentatively TRBD2 (6 bases). This CDR3 region has 14 residues. Germline CDR1 and CDR2: SGHTA and FQGNSA. Deletions cut 2 bases from V and 7 bases from J, with 15 bases between. The CDR3 loop reads CASSLYTSLREQYF. CDR3 DNA sequence: TGTGCCAGCAGCTTATATACTAGCCTACGGGAGCAGTACTTC.

The V gene is TRBV9, the J gene TRBJ2-7; 11 positions match TRBD2. From germline, CDR1 is SGDLS and CDR2 YYNGEE. The J segment lost 3 bases and the V segment lost 3 bases, leaving 2 bases of the junction unmatched. This CDR3 is built from 14 residues. CDR3 loop: CASSAGLADYEQYF. In nucleotides, the CDR3 is TGTGCCAGCAGCGCGGGACTAGCGGACTACGAGCAGTACTTC.

The chain joins TRBV7-9 to TRBJ2-3; 7 positions agree with TRBD2. The CDR3 runs to 15 residues. Trimming removed 6 bases from V and 1 base from J; junction bases left unmatched: 7. Germline CDR1 SEHNR, CDR2 FQNEAQ (reference sequence). CDR3 nucleotides: TGTGCCAGCAGTCCCCGGGGGGTCGGCACAGATACGCAGTATTTT. Amino acids: CASSPRGVGTDTQYF.

This clone was recorded a few times. The chain uses TRBV14 and TRBJ2-5; D is possibly TRBD1 (6 bases). CDR3 length: 16 residues. Deletions cut 5 bases from V and 5 bases from J, with 21 bases between. The germline V gene has CDR1 SGHDN and CDR2 FVKESK. CDR3 DNA: TGTGCCAGCAGCTACCTATTTCAGGGGAGTAGGGAGACCCAGTACTTC. Translated, it gives CASSYLFQGSRETQYF.

The V call is TRBV19, the J call TRBJ1-5, with TRBD1 matching over 7 bases. Losses at the gene ends were 5 bases for V and 4 bases for J; bases not matched to a gene: 8. The CDR3 is 15 residues long. Germline CDR1 LNHDA, CDR2 SQIVND (reference sequence). CDR3 in amino acids: CASSATGDWNQPQHF. The CDR3, as DNA: TGTGCCAGTAGTGCCACAGGGGATTGGAATCAGCCCCAGCATTTT.

The chain joins TRBV27 to TRBJ1-2, with D possibly matching TRBD1 (6 bases). The CDR3 spans 12 residues. The germline V and J ends were trimmed by 7 bases and 4 bases, with 10 bases remaining between them. The germline CDR1 and CDR2 sequences are MNHEY and SMNVEV (reference sequence). The CDR3 region is CASKTGGYGYTF. For the CDR3, the DNA is TGTGCCAGCAAGACAGGAGGCTATGGCTACACCTTC.

The chain couples TRBV19 to TRBJ1-1, with 10 positions matching TRBD1. Germline CDR1 reads LNHDA; CDR2 reads SQIVND (reference sequence). The CDR3 sequence is 15 residues long. With V trimmed by 8 bases and J by 4 bases, 10 bases remained unmatched. CDR3 bases: TGTGCCAGTGGGGACAGGGGTAAAGTGAGCACTGAAGCTTTCTTT. Encoded protein: CASGDRGKVSTEAFF.

The rearrangement joins TRBV7-9 to TRBJ1-1; 7 bases fit TRBD1. Germline values: CDR1 SEHNR, CDR2 FQNEAQ (reference sequence). Trimming cost V 4 bases and J 9 bases; bases outside gene matches: 8. The CDR3 consists of 13 residues. The CDR3 reads CASSSVDRLKAFF. The DNA for the CDR3 is TGTGCCAGCAGCTCGGTGGACAGGCTTAAAGCTTTCTTT.

This clone was detected once. The CDR3 sequence is CATSDLQNTIYF. Here the CDR3 DNA reads TGTGCCACCAGTGATTTGCAGAACACCATATATTTT. This chain connects TRBV24-1 to TRBJ1-3, with D unresolved. Trimming stripped 0 bases from V and 7 bases from J, with 3 bases between. This CDR3 has 12 amino acids. Germline assignment: CDR1 KGHDR and CDR2 SFDVKD.

This chain connects TRBV6-5 to TRBJ2-7; 7 bases align to TRBD1. The CDR3 has 14 amino acids. V gave up 5 bases and J gave up 0 bases; unmatched junction bases: 4. CDR1 and CDR2 from the germline V gene are MNHEY and SVGAGI. CDR3 sequence (DNA): TGTGCCAGCAGTAACGACAGGGACTCCTACGAGCAGTACTTC. Its translation is CASSNDRDSYEQYF.

The chain combines TRBV4-2 with TRBJ2-7; D is uncertain. Germline lookup yields CDR1 LGHNA and CDR2 YNFKEQ. V was pared by 4 bases and J by 0 bases, with 13 bases between. The CDR3 has 15 amino acids. In DNA form, the CDR3 reads TGTGCCAGCAGCCGCCCCGACTCCCCCTCCTACGAGCAGTACTTC. Its translation: CASSRPDSPSYEQYF.

The chain has TRBV6-1 and TRBJ1-3, with D uncertain. CDR3 length: 15 residues. The germline CDR1 and CDR2 sequences are MNHNS and SASEGT. Trimming removed 3 bases at V and 2 bases at J, with 11 bases between. The CDR3 DNA reads TGTGCCAGCAGTGATGCCCGGGAGCCTGGAAACACCATATATTTT. Translating gives CASSDAREPGNTIYF.

The V gene is TRBV7-9, the J gene TRBJ1-5, with TRBD1 as a possible D gene (6 bases). The CDR3 length is 17 residues. The V end was cut by 1 base, the J end by 2 bases, with 15 bases between. Germline CDR1 is SEHNR and CDR2 is FQNEAQ (reference sequence). The CDR3 spells CASSLEGHTRGNQPQHF. CDR3 nucleotide sequence: TGTGCCAGCAGCTTAGAGGGACATACGAGGGGCAATCAGCCCCAGCATTTT.